These 32 T cell receptor beta chains share one sample of origin, sequenced in a study of T cell repertoires in cytomegalovirus infection. These receptors' antigens are unknown. TCRdb reanalysed the reads using MiXCR and keeps one entry per CDR3 protein. The sample has about 700,000 distinct CDR3 sequences, approximately 33% seen once; the top ten hold over 15%. Sequencing used cultured PBMCs, obtained from culture after CMV antigen stimulation. The receptors shown here come from a human donor in good health (CMV status not recorded). Some clones in this sample may be carry-over from other donors' samples.

The chain links TRBV20-1 to TRBJ1-1; weak D call: TRBD1 (6 bases). Per the germline V gene, CDR1 is DFQATT and CDR2 is SNEGSKA (reference sequence). This CDR3 comprises 14 residues. The V end was cut by 0 bases, the J end by 5 bases, with 13 bases between. CDR3 region: CSARDRRGGTEAFF. The CDR3 DNA reads TGCAGTGCTAGAGACAGGCGAGGGGGGACTGAAGCTTTCTTT.

This clonotype was found a few times. The V call is TRBV5-4, the J call TRBJ2-3, with D unresolved. The CDR3 is 13 amino acids. Looked up from germline, CDR1 is SGHNT and CDR2 is YYREEE (reference sequence). The V gene lost 4 bases and the J gene lost 7 bases, with 13 bases spanning the gap. In DNA form, the CDR3 reads TGTGCCAGCAGCCTACCGGACGGAAATACGCAGTATTTT. This translates into CASSLPDGNTQYF.

The gene calls are TRBV4-2 and TRBJ2-3; D is unclear. Trimming stripped 4 bases from V and 4 bases from J, with 15 bases between. CDR1 is LGHNA and CDR2 is YNFKEQ in the germline V gene. The CDR3 has 15 residues. The CDR3 region is CASSRRPREADTQYF. In nucleotides, the CDR3 is TGTGCCAGCAGCCGACGACCTCGAGAGGCAGATACGCAGTATTTT.

The chain joins TRBV5-4 to TRBJ1-1; TRBD1 agrees at 10 bases. Germline trimming cut 4 bases from V and 4 bases from J; bases unmatched to any gene: 7. CDR1 is SGHNT and CDR2 is YYREEE in the germline V gene (reference sequence). CDR3 length: 15 amino acids. In DNA form, the CDR3 reads TGTGCCAGCAGCGTGGGACAGGGGTGGATCACTGAAGCTTTCTTT. Protein product: CASSVGQGWITEAFF.

V usage is TRBV7-9 and J usage is TRBJ2-5; D unclear. The CDR3 loop spans 12 amino acids. The V gene lost 4 bases and the J gene lost 5 bases, with 8 bases spanning the gap. Per the germline V gene, CDR1 is SEHNR and CDR2 is FQNEAQ (reference sequence). CDR3 in amino acids: CASSSVSETQYF. The CDR3, as DNA: TGTGCCAGCAGCTCAGTATCGGAGACCCAGTACTTC.

The CDR3 reads CASSPPGLDEQYF. The CDR3 DNA is TGTGCCAGCTCACCCCCGGGACTAGACGAGCAGTACTTC. The chain links TRBV18 to TRBJ2-7; TRBD2 agrees at 8 bases. This CDR3 is 13 amino acids long. Germline V lookup: CDR1 KGHSH, CDR2 LQKENI. V lost 3 bases to trimming and J lost 5 bases; unmatched junction nucleotides: 3.

V and J are TRBV19 and TRBJ2-3; maybe TRBD1 (6 bases). Germline loops: CDR1 LNHDA, CDR2 SQIVND (reference sequence). The ends were cut back, 5 bases at V and 3 bases at J, with 12 bases in the middle. The CDR3 extends over 14 amino acids. In DNA, the CDR3 is TGTGCCAGTAGTTACAGGGCAGGGACAGATACGCAGTATTTT. It is translated as CASSYRAGTDTQYF.

This clonotype was detected a few times. The chain uses TRBV12-3 or TRBV12-4 and TRBJ1-5; no reliable D call. Trimming removed 6 bases from V and 9 bases from J, with 9 bases in between. This CDR3 contains 11 residues. The CDR3 spells CASSSIGPQHF. The CDR3 DNA is TGTGCCAGCAGCTCTATAGGGCCCCAGCATTTT.

The chain joins TRBV12-3 or TRBV12-4 to TRBJ1-1; perhaps TRBD1 as D (5 bases). The CDR3 loop spans 15 amino acids. Between the trimmed V and J ends, which lost 5 bases and 0 bases, there was a span of 13 bases. The CDR3 nucleotides are TGTGCCAGCAGTCTAGGGACGTTCATGAACACTGAAGCTTTCTTT. This encodes CASSLGTFMNTEAFF.

Points on this clonotype: A junction end diverges from the germline sequence, so it may reflect a read error. The chain carries TRBV19 and TRBJ2-1; D is possibly TRBD2 (6 bases). The CDR3 has 15 residues. Germline-derived CDR1 and CDR2 are LNHDA and SQIVND (reference sequence). CDR3 coding DNA: TGTGCCAGTAGTATGGGTCGGAGGGCCTATAATGAGCAGTTCTTC. This gives the protein CASSMGRRAYNEQFF.

V gene TRBV7-9 combines with J gene TRBJ1-5; D is possibly TRBD1 (5 bases). This CDR3 has 17 residues. V was cut by 5 bases and J by 0 bases, with 17 bases left in between. Per the germline V gene, CDR1 is SEHNR and CDR2 is FQNEAQ (reference sequence). As DNA, the CDR3 is TGTGCCAGCAGCCACTTTGGGGCCGGAAATAGCAATCAGCCCCAGCATTTT. Translated, it gives CASSHFGAGNSNQPQHF.

This clonotype was seen at least ten times. The chain links TRBV7-6 to TRBJ2-2; tentative D call: TRBD1 (6 bases). V lost 7 bases and J lost 3, with 9 bases in between. This CDR3 spans 13 amino acids. Germline CDR1 SGHVS, CDR2 FNYEAQ. CDR3: CASTQGDTGELFF. The CDR3 DNA is TGTGCCAGCACACAGGGCGACACCGGGGAGCTGTTTTTT.

This clonotype was observed a handful of times. This rearrangement joins TRBV4-3 to TRBJ2-7; 7 nucleotides align to TRBD2. There are 21 residues in the CDR3. Germline CDR1 reads LGHNA; CDR2 reads YSLEER. V shed 0 bases, J shed 3 bases, and the junction held 23 bases outside the gene matches. The CDR3 spells CASSQDGPGDGLLGGNYEQYF. CDR3 DNA: TGCGCCAGCAGCCAAGATGGCCCCGGGGACGGTCTTCTGGGGGGGAACTACGAGCAGTACTTC.

The rearrangement links TRBV7-2 to TRBJ2-1; 8 bases align to TRBD2. The CDR3 contains 19 residues. Germline V gene sequence: CDR1 SGHTA, CDR2 FQGNSA. Trimming at V came to 2 bases and at J to 0 bases, leaving 12 bases not matched to a gene. The CDR3: CASSLYPSGSYSSYNEQFF. The CDR3 bases are TGTGCCAGCAGCTTATACCCCAGCGGGAGCTATAGCTCCTACAATGAGCAGTTCTTC.

This clonotype was observed a few times. The chain links TRBV2 to TRBJ1-2, with 8 bases aligning to TRBD1. The germline V gene encodes CDR1 SNHLY and CDR2 FYNNEI. With V trimmed by 4 bases and J by 7 bases, 5 bases remained unmatched. The CDR3 loop spans 13 amino acids. CDR3 sequence: CASSVWDRSGYTF. The CDR3 DNA reads as TGTGCCAGCAGTGTATGGGACAGGAGTGGCTACACCTTC.

The rearrangement links TRBV2 to TRBJ2-7, with 11 bases fitting TRBD2. V was pared by 4 bases and J by 6 bases, with 2 bases of the junction left unmatched. The CDR3 totals 13 residues. Germline CDR1 SNHLY, CDR2 FYNNEI. The CDR3 bases are TGTGCCAGCAGTGCCGGACTAGCGGGCGAGCAGTACTTC. This translates into CASSAGLAGEQYF. Looking up the rest from reference TRBV2 and TRBJ2-7 gives the full variable domain: EPEVTQTPSHQVTQMGQEVILRCVPISNHLYFYWYRQILGQKVEFLVSFYNNEISEKSEIFDDQFSVERPDGSNFTLKIRSTKLEDSAMYFCASSAGLAGEQYFGPGTRLTVT.

This clonotype was picked up a small number of times. The chain joins TRBV7-2 to TRBJ1-3; D uncertain. The CDR3 is 11 amino acids. Germline values: CDR1 SGHTA, CDR2 FQGNSA. Trimming removed 3 bases from V and 11 bases from J, with 8 bases in between. CDR3 sequence reads: CASSFLSAIYF. In DNA, the CDR3 is TGTGCCAGCAGCTTCCTTAGCGCCATATATTTT. Combining the CDR3 with reference TRBV7-2 and TRBJ1-3 gives the whole variable domain GAGVSQSPSNKVTEKGKDVELRCDPISGHTALYWYRQSLGQGLEFLIYFQGNSAPDKSGLPSDRFSAERTGGSVSTLTIQRTQQEDSAVYLCASSFLSAIYFGEGSWLTVV.

This chain links TRBV12-5 with TRBJ2-7; no firm D call. CDR3 length: 11 residues. The germline V gene encodes CDR1 LGHNT and CDR2 FRNRAP. Trimming took off 4 bases at V and 3 bases at J, with 4 bases between the two ends. CDR3: CASGSLYEQYF. The CDR3 nucleotides read TGTGCTAGTGGTTCCCTCTACGAGCAGTACTTC.

This clonotype was counted only a few times. The chain employs TRBV6-2 or TRBV6-3 and TRBJ2-3; D is uncertain. Germline lookup yields CDR1 MNHEY and CDR2 SVGEGT. The CDR3 length is 13 residues. The ends were cut back, 6 bases at V and 3 bases at J, with 10 bases in the middle. The CDR3 region is CASRNRDTDTQYF. The DNA of the CDR3 is TGTGCCAGCAGAAACCGAGATACAGATACGCAGTATTTT.

V is TRBV7-2 and J is TRBJ1-2; possible D gene TRBD1, 5 bases. V dropped 5 bases and J dropped 6 bases, with 16 bases sitting between them. Germline values: CDR1 SGHTA, CDR2 FQGNSA. CDR3 size: 14 residues. The CDR3 DNA reads as TGTGCCAGCAGCACTAGAGGGACCGGCGATGGCTACACCTTC. It encodes CASSTRGTGDGYTF.

This clonotype showed up just a few times. The chain joins TRBV7-2 to TRBJ2-5; 8 bases are a match to TRBD1. The germline V gene encodes CDR1 SGHTA and CDR2 FQGNSA. The CDR3 has 13 residues. The V gene end was trimmed by 5 bases and the J gene end by 7 bases; junction bases not matched to a gene: 6. DNA for the CDR3: TGTGCCAGCAGCCCACAGGGGGAAGGGACCCAGTACTTC. Its translation: CASSPQGEGTQYF. Based on the CDR3 plus reference TRBV7-2 and TRBJ2-5, the full variable domain is GAGVSQSPSNKVTEKGKDVELRCDPISGHTALYWYRQSLGQGLEFLIYFQGNSAPDKSGLPSDRFSAERTGGSVSTLTIQRTQQEDSAVYLCASSPQGEGTQYFGPGTRLLVL.

This clonotype came up a few times. The chain uses TRBV12-3 or TRBV12-4 and TRBJ2-7; 8 bases are a match to TRBD1. The CDR3 is 13 amino acids. The trim removed 6 bases at V and 5 bases at J, leaving 6 bases unmatched. DNA of the CDR3: TGTGCCAGCAGGCGGACAGGGAGTAACGAGCAGTACTTC. Encoded protein: CASRRTGSNEQYF.

Regarding this clonotype: Compared with germline, one end of the junction differs, possibly owing to a read error. The V call is TRBV7-2, the J call TRBJ2-1, with a possible D match to TRBD2 (6 bases). Germline CDR1 is SGHTA and CDR2 is FQGNSA. The CDR3 sequence is 16 residues long. Here the CDR3 reads CASTRTGGSGYNEQLF. The DNA for the CDR3 is TGTGCCAGCACCCGGACTGGGGGTAGCGGCTACAATGAGCAGTTATTC.

This clonotype was seen repeatedly, ten times or more. The chain uses TRBV7-2 and TRBJ1-3; D gene uncertain. The V gene lost 7 bases and the J gene lost 5 bases, with 18 bases spanning the gap. Germline V CDR1 and CDR2: SGHTA, FQGNSA. There are 15 residues in the CDR3. The CDR3 spells CASTNRGGSRNTIYF. The CDR3 bases are TGTGCCAGCACCAATAGAGGTGGCTCCAGAAACACCATATATTTT.

The chain joins TRBV6-5 to TRBJ2-3; D gene uncertain. This CDR3 region has 13 residues. V shed 5 bases and J shed 1 base, with 7 bases lying between them. The V gene's germline CDR1 is MNHEY and CDR2 SVGAGI. This chain's CDR3 is CASSDSRTDTQYF. CDR3 nucleotide sequence: TGTGCCAGCAGTGATAGTCGCACAGATACGCAGTATTTT.

The V and J genes are TRBV28 and TRBJ2-3, with 7 positions matching TRBD2. The CDR3 covers 13 residues. Trimming removed 10 bases from V and 8 bases from J; junction bases left unmatched: 12. The V gene's germline CDR1 is MDHEN and CDR2 SYDVKM. The CDR3 spells CATSGEVFGTQYF. Here the CDR3 DNA reads TGTGCCACCAGCGGGGAGGTATTCGGTACGCAGTATTTT.

This sequence joins TRBV15 and TRBJ2-7, with TRBD1 as a possible D gene (5 bases). The length of the CDR3 is 15 residues. In germline, CDR1 is LNHNV, CDR2 YYDKDF (reference sequence). V lost 0 bases and J 6 bases, leaving 15 bases between the germline ends. DNA of the CDR3: TGTGCCACCAGCAGAGATAGGGGATTTGTGTTCGAGCAGTACTTC. Protein product: CATSRDRGFVFEQYF.

In nucleotides, the CDR3 is TGTGCCAGCTCACTTGGGACCGTAGGCGGTGGCTATGGCTACACCTTC. It specifies CASSLGTVGGGYGYTF. The rearrangement joins TRBV18 to TRBJ1-2, with D possibly matching TRBD1 (5 bases). The CDR3 length is 16 residues. Trimming removed 4 bases from V and 4 bases from J, with 19 bases in between. The V gene's germline CDR1 is KGHSH and CDR2 LQKENI.

The chain uses TRBV20-1 and TRBJ2-3; no firm D call. Trimming pared 3 bases from V and 5 bases from J, leaving 21 bases between. Germline lookup yields CDR1 DFQATT and CDR2 SNEGSKA (reference sequence). The CDR3 extends over 16 amino acids. CDR3: CSASLIGLLGRDTQYF. CDR3 in DNA: TGCAGTGCTAGCCTCATCGGGCTTCTCGGGCGAGATACGCAGTATTTT.

This chain uses TRBV9 with TRBJ2-1; 9 bases align to TRBD2. Trimming at V came to 4 bases and at J to 9 bases, leaving 8 bases not matched to a gene. The CDR3 has 14 residues. Germline values: CDR1 SGDLS, CDR2 YYNGEE. The CDR3 is CASSPRTSEGEQFF. The CDR3 nucleotides are TGTGCCAGCAGCCCCCGGACTAGCGAGGGTGAGCAGTTCTTC.

The chain combines TRBV12-3 or TRBV12-4 with TRBJ1-3; D is undetermined. The V and J ends lost 2 bases and 0 bases respectively, with 5 bases between them. The CDR3 is 14 residues long. CDR3 coding DNA: TGTGCCAGCAGTTTATCCTTCTCTGGAAACACCATATATTTT. Encoded protein: CASSLSFSGNTIYF.

This clonotype was picked up a small number of times. The J gene is TRBJ2-3, the V gene TRBV7-2, with TRBD1 matching 8 bases. V gave up 4 bases and J gave up 3 bases; unmatched junction bases: 6. CDR1 SGHTA and CDR2 FQGNSA come from the germline V gene. CDR3 length: 15 residues. The CDR3 is CASSSATGVTDTQYF. CDR3 coding DNA: TGTGCCAGCAGCTCAGCGACAGGGGTTACAGATACGCAGTATTTT. The complete variable domain, with remaining parts taken from reference TRBV7-2 and TRBJ2-3, reads GAGVSQSPSNKVTEKGKDVELRCDPISGHTALYWYRQSLGQGLEFLIYFQGNSAPDKSGLPSDRFSAERTGGSVSTLTIQRTQQEDSAVYLCASSSATGVTDTQYFGPGTRLTVL.